Presented here are 17 T cell receptor beta chains from one specimen sequenced in a study of radiation and T cells in renal cell carcinoma. Specified time point: blood 4 weeks post-SBRT, at nephrectomy. Treatment defined: 15 Gy SBRT to primary tumor, nephrectomy 4 weeks later. The table came from immunoSEQ multiplex PCR; TCRdb's copy has only in-frame clones and leaves some out. The sample lists roughly 170,000 clones, about 88% occurring once. The sequencing used blood, collected from a patient whose treatment included radiotherapy and nephrectomy. The receptors originated from a woman in her forties or fifties with renal cell carcinoma.

V is TRBV19 and J is TRBJ2-1, with 8 bases that match TRBD2. The CDR3 contains 17 residues. The V segment lost 4 bases and the J segment 0 bases; nucleotides outside the gene matches: 8. Germline V lookup: CDR1 LNHDA, CDR2 SQIVND (reference sequence). Here the CDR3 reads CASSTQRSGSSYNEQFF. DNA for the CDR3: TGTGCCAGTAGTACCCAACGGAGCGGGAGCTCCTACAATGAGCAGTTCTTC.

The V call is TRBV6-5, the J call TRBJ1-3; D not certain. Germline CDR1 reads MNHEY; CDR2 reads SVGAGI. The CDR3 extends over 15 amino acids. The V end was cut by 6 bases, the J end by 0 bases, with 12 bases between. CDR3 in DNA: TGTGCCAGCAGCCCAACGGGTAGCTCTGGAAACACCATATATTTT. Its translation: CASSPTGSSGNTIYF.

J is TRBJ2-1 and V is TRBV6-5; TRBD2 aligns across 12 bases. Germline V gene sequence: CDR1 MNHEY, CDR2 SVGAGI. The CDR3 runs to 14 residues. The trim removed 10 bases at V and 9 bases at J, leaving 10 bases unmatched. As DNA, the CDR3 is TGTGCCACCCTAGCGGGGGGGCCGGCTACTGAGCAGTTCTTC. Translating it yields CATLAGGPATEQFF.

This chain joins TRBV5-1 and TRBJ2-5; D perhaps matches TRBD1 (5 bases). CDR1 is SGHRS, CDR2 YFSETQ, per germline. The CDR3 spans 13 residues. Trimming removed 0 bases at V and 3 bases at J, with 6 bases between. DNA for the CDR3: TGCGCCAGCAGCTTGGCAGGGAAAGAGACCCAGTACTTC. It specifies CASSLAGKETQYF.

J is TRBJ1-1 and V is TRBV5-1; a possible D gene is TRBD1 (5 bases). The germline gives CDR1 SGHRS, CDR2 YFSETQ. The CDR3 extends over 13 amino acids. V was pared by 4 bases and J by 6 bases, with 13 bases between. As DNA, the CDR3 is TGCGCCAGCAGCCCGTATCTAGGGGCTGAAGCTTTCTTT. Amino acid sequence: CASSPYLGAEAFF.

This clone was seen ten or more times. V and J are TRBV14 and TRBJ2-2; no clear D. Trimming took 5 bases from V and 6 from J, leaving 10 bases between them. The CDR3 is 13 amino acids. Germline V lookup: CDR1 SGHDN, CDR2 FVKESK. The CDR3 DNA reads as TGTGCCAGCAGCGGGCCCGGCCCCGGGGAGCTGTTTTTT. Protein sequence: CASSGPGPGELFF.

The chain is built from TRBV18 and TRBJ2-7, with D possibly being TRBD1 or TRBD2 (5 bases each). The V end lost 2 bases, the J end lost 5 bases, and 13 bases lay between the germline ends. CDR1 is KGHSH and CDR2 is LQKENI in the germline V gene. CDR3 length: 14 residues. The CDR3 region is CASSPRGVLDEQYF. In nucleotides, the CDR3 is TGTGCCAGCTCACCAAGGGGAGTTTTGGACGAGCAGTACTTC.

V and J are TRBV29-1 and TRBJ2-7, with a possible D match to TRBD2 (5 bases). Germline V gene lookup returns CDR1 SQVTM and CDR2 ANQGSEA. The CDR3 sequence is 11 residues long. V lost 5 bases to trimming and J lost 4 bases, with 9 bases between them. The CDR3 coding sequence is TGCAGCGTTATGAGGGTGTACGAGCAGTACTTC. Translated: CSVMRVYEQYF.

The J gene is TRBJ2-1, the V gene TRBV11-2; D is tentatively TRBD1 or TRBD2 (7 bases each). CDR1 SGHAT and CDR2 FQNNGV come from the germline V gene. CDR3 size: 17 residues. Trimming took off 5 bases at V and 5 bases at J, with 22 bases between the two ends. The CDR3 DNA reads as TGTGCCAGCAGCCCGGCATCATTCAGGGGGGGAGACAATGAGCAGTTCTTC. Protein sequence: CASSPASFRGGDNEQFF.

The V gene is TRBV10-1, the J gene TRBJ2-3, with 9 bases aligning to TRBD2. The CDR3 consists of 16 residues. The J segment lost 2 bases and the V segment lost 4 bases, leaving 7 bases of the junction unmatched. Germline CDR1 WNHNN, CDR2 SYGVQD (reference sequence). The CDR3 sequence: CASSGPAGGITDTQYF. For the CDR3, the DNA is TGCGCCAGCAGTGGTCCAGCGGGGGGCATCACAGATACGCAGTATTTT.

This rearrangement joins TRBV5-1 to TRBJ2-3; 7 bases are a match to TRBD2. The V and J ends lost 0 bases and 4 bases, in that order; junction bases with no gene match: 8. Germline CDR1 SGHRS, CDR2 YFSETQ. This CDR3 has 16 residues. CDR3 coding DNA: TGCGCCAGCAGCTTGGGTCCAGCGGGGAATTCAGATACGCAGTATTTT. It is translated as CASSLGPAGNSDTQYF.

This chain connects TRBV5-6 to TRBJ1-1, with no clear D. Germline V gives CDR1 SGHDT, CDR2 YYEEEE. CDR3 length: 15 amino acids. Trimming stripped 1 base from V and 0 bases from J, with 10 bases between. This CDR3 is CASSLYWSMNTEAFF. As DNA, the CDR3 is TGTGCCAGCAGCTTGTATTGGTCAATGAACACTGAAGCTTTCTTT.

This rearrangement joins TRBV7-6 to TRBJ2-3; 11 bases agree with TRBD2. Germline loops: CDR1 SGHVS, CDR2 FNYEAQ. The CDR3 sequence is 16 residues long. V shed 0 bases and J 2 bases; nucleotides not matched to a gene: 1. CDR3 protein: CASSLASGGVTDTQYF. The CDR3 DNA is TGTGCCAGCAGCTTAGCTAGCGGGGGGGTCACAGATACGCAGTATTTT.

This chain links TRBV6-1 with TRBJ2-7; 9 bases are shared with TRBD1. CDR3 length: 14 residues. Germline values: CDR1 MNHNS, CDR2 SASEGT. The V gene end was trimmed by 8 bases and the J gene end by 3 bases; junction bases not matched to a gene: 8. The CDR3 nucleotides read TGTGCCAGCGGACGGGACAGGGAGGGCTACGAGCAGTACTTC. Its protein is CASGRDREGYEQYF.

This chain joins TRBV7-6 and TRBJ1-6; 8 bases line up with TRBD1. Germline assignment: CDR1 SGHVS and CDR2 FNYEAQ. The CDR3 totals 14 residues. V shed 4 bases and J 6 bases; nucleotides not matched to a gene: 2. As DNA, the CDR3 is TGTGCCAGCAGCTCCGACAGGGGTAATTCACCCCTCCACTTT. Translated: CASSSDRGNSPLHF.

DNA for the CDR3: TGCGCCAGCAGCCAAGAACAGTTGGGGGGGCGACGAAGGGGCTACACCTTC. Its translation is CASSQEQLGGRRRGYTF. This chain uses TRBV4-1 with TRBJ1-2; perhaps TRBD1 as D (6 bases). V lost 0 bases and J 8 bases, leaving 22 bases between the germline ends. The CDR3 extends over 17 amino acids. CDR1 and CDR2 from the germline V gene are MGHRA and YSYEKL.

This chain connects TRBV6-6 to TRBJ2-7, with D maybe TRBD2 (5 bases). V gave up 7 bases and J gave up 1 base, with 11 bases separating them. Germline loops: CDR1 MNHNY, CDR2 SVGAGI (reference sequence). The CDR3 sequence is 13 residues long. This CDR3 reads CASTPGNSYEQYF. The CDR3 nucleotides read TGTGCCAGCACTCCGGGGAATTCCTACGAGCAGTACTTC.